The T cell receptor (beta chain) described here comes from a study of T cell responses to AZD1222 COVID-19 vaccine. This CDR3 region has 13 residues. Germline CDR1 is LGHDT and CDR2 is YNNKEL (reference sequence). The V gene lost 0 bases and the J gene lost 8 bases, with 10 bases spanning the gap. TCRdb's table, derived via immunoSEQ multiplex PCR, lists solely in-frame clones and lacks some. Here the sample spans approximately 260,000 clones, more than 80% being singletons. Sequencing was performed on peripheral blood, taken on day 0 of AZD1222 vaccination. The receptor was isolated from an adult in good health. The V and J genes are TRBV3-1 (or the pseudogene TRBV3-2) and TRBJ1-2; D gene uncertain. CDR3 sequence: CASSQDHSRGYTF. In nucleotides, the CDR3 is TGTGCCAGCAGCCAAGATCACAGTCGAGGCTACACCTTC.